This TCR beta chain was captured in a study of T cells after posttransplantation cyclophosphamide. Study observations and caveats: Recipient CMV seropositivity and CMV reactivation strongly tracked TRB clonality. TRB overlap between skin or GI tissue T cells and blood was limited. Donor CD8+ memory clones often dominated recipient blood repertoires at later times.

Profiling relied on immunoSEQ multiplex PCR, and the TCRdb table lists in-frame clones only, not all of them. The profile covers approximately 11,000 clones, with about 85% appearing a single time and over 15% taken by the ten largest. Cyclophosphamide on days +3 and +4 followed busulfan-fludarabine conditioning and a marrow graft. This clone was recorded a few times. What it recognizes is unknown. The CDR3 has 16 amino acids. V lost 0 bases and J 2 bases, leaving 13 bases between the germline ends. Germline V gene sequence: CDR1 MNHNY, CDR2 SVGAGI (reference sequence). The clonotype was recovered from a female patient aged 50-65 years who received an allogeneic stem cell transplant from a related donor, was CMV-positive, and had no GVHD. A subset of T cells may come from the graft donor. The sequences come from PBMCs, collected roughly 2,000 days after allogeneic stem cell transplant with posttransplant cyclophosphamide. The V gene is TRBV6-6, the J gene TRBJ1-1; a weak D match, TRBD1 (6 bases). Here the CDR3 DNA reads TGTGCCAGCAGTTACTCAGTCGACAGGCTCAACACTGAAGCTTTCTTT. Protein: CASSYSVDRLNTEAFF.